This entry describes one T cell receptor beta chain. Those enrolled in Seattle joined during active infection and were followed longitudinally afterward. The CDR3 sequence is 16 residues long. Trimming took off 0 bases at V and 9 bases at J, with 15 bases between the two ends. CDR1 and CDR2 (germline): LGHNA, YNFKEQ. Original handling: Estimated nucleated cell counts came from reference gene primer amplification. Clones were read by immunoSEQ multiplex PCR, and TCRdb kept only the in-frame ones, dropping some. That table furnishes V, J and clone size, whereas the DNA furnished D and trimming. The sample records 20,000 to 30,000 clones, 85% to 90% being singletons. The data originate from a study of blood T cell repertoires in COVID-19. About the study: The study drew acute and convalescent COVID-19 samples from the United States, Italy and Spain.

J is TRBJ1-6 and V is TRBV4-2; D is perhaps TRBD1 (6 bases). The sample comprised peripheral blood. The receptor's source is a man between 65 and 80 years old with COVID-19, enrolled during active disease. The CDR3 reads CASSQDVAGGGSPLHF. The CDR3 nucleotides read TGTGCCAGCAGCCAAGACGTCGCGGGAGGGGGTTCACCCCTCCACTTT.